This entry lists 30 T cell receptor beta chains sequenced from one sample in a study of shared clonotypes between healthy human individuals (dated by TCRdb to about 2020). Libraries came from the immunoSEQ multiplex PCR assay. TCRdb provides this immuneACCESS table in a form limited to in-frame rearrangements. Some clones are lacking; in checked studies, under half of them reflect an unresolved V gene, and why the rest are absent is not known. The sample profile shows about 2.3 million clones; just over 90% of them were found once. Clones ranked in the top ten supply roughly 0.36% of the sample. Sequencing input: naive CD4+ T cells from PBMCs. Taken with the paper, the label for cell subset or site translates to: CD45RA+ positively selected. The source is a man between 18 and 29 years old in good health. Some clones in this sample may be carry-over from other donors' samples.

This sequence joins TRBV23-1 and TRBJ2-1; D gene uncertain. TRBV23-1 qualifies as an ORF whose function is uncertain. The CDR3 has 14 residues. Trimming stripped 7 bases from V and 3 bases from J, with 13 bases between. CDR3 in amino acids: CASTGPKIYNEQFF. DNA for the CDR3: TGCGCCAGCACCGGTCCCAAAATCTACAATGAGCAGTTCTTC.

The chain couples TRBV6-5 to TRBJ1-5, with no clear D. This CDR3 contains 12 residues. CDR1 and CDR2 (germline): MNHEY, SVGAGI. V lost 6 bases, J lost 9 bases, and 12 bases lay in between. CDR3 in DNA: TGTGCCAGCAGCCCTCCACGGGGGCCCCAGCATTTT. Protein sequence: CASSPPRGPQHF.

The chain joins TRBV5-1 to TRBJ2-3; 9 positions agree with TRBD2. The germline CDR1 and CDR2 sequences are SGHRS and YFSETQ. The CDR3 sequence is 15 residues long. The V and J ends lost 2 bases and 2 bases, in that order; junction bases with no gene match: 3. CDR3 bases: TGCGCCAGCAGCTTAAGCGGGAGGTACACAGATACGCAGTATTTT. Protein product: CASSLSGRYTDTQYF.

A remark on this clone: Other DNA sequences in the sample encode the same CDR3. The CDR3 region is CASSLGREQYF. For the CDR3, the DNA is TGCGCCAGCAGCTTGGGACGCGAGCAGTACTTC. This chain uses TRBV5-1 with TRBJ2-7, with no clear D. Germline loops: CDR1 SGHRS, CDR2 YFSETQ. The V end lost 0 bases, the J end lost 6 bases, and 4 bases lay between the germline ends. This CDR3 contains 11 residues.

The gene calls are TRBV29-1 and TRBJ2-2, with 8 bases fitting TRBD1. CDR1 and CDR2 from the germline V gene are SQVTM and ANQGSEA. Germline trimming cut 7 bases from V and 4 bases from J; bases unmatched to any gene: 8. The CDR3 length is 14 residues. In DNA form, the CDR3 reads TGCAGCGGCCTCAGGGGGCGCGGCACCGGGGAGCTGTTTTTT. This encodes CSGLRGRGTGELFF.

Here the CDR3 DNA reads TGCGCCAGCAGTGATGGACTAGAGATGTCCTACGAGCAGTACTTC. Its translation is CASSDGLEMSYEQYF. V and J are TRBV10-2 and TRBJ2-7, with TRBD2 matching 7 bases. Losses at the gene ends were 3 bases for V and 1 base for J; bases not matched to a gene: 6. From germline, CDR1 is WSHSY and CDR2 SAAADI. The CDR3 has 15 residues.

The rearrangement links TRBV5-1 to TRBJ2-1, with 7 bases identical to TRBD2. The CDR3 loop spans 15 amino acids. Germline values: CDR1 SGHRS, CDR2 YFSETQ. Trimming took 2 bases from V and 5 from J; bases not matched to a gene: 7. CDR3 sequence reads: CASSFPGGSNNEQFF. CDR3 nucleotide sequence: TGCGCCAGCAGCTTCCCGGGAGGCTCAAACAATGAGCAGTTCTTC.

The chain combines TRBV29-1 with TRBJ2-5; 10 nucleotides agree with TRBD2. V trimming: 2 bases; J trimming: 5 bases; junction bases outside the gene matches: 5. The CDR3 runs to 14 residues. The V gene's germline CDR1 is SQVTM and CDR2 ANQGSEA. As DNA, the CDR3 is TGCAGCGTTGAAAAGACTAGCGGGTGGGAGACCCAGTACTTC. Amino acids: CSVEKTSGWETQYF. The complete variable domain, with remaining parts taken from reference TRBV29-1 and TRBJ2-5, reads SAVISQKPSRDICQRGTSLTIQCQVDSQVTMMFWYRQQPGQSLTLIATANQGSEATYESGFVIDKFPISRPNLTFSTLTVSNMSPEDSSIYLCSVEKTSGWETQYFGPGTRLLVL.

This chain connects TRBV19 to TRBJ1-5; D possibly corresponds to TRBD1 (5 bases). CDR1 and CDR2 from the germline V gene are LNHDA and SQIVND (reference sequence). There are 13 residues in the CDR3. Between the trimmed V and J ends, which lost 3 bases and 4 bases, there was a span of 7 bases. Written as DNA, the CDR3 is TGTGCCAGTAGTATCAACAGGAATCAGCCCCAGCATTTT. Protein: CASSINRNQPQHF.

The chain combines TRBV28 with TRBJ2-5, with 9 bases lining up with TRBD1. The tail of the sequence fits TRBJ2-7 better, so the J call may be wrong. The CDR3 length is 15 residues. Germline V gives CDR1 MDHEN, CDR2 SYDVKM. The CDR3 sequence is CASSSLQGASYEQYF. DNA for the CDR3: TGTGCCAGCAGTTCCCTACAGGGGGCAAGCTACGAGCAGTACTTC.

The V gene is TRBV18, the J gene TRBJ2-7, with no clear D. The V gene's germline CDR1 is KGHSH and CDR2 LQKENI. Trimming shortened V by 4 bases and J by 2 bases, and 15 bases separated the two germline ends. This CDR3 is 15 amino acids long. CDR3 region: CASSQGLVAAYEQYF. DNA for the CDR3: TGTGCCAGCTCACAGGGTCTAGTCGCAGCCTACGAGCAGTACTTC.

The CDR3 sequence is CAWSSGQGLAYEQYF. The CDR3, as DNA: TGTGCCTGGAGTTCTGGACAGGGCCTCGCCTACGAGCAGTACTTC. J is TRBJ2-7 and V is TRBV30; 8 nucleotides match TRBD1. Trimming at V came to 2 bases and at J to 2 bases, leaving 8 bases not matched to a gene. The length of the CDR3 is 15 residues. CDR1 and CDR2 from the germline V gene are GTSNPN and SVGIG (reference sequence).

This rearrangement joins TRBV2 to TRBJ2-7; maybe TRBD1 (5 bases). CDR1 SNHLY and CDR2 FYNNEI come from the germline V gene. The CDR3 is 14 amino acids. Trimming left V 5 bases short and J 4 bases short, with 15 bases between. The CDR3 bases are TGTGCCAGCAGTTCGGACAACGGAGCGTACGAGCAGTACTTC. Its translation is CASSSDNGAYEQYF.

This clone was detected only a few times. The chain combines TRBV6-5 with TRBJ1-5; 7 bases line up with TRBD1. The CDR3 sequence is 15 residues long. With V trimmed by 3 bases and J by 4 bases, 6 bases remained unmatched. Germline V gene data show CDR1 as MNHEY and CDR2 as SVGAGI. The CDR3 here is CASSYDREANQPQHF. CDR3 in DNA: TGTGCCAGCAGTTATGACAGGGAAGCTAATCAGCCCCAGCATTTT.

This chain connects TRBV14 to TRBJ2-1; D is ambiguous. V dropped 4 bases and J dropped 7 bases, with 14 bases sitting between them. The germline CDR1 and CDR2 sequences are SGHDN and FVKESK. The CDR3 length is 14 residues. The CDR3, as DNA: TGTGCCAGCAGCCCTGGCCCGAGTGTGAATGAGCAGTTCTTC. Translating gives CASSPGPSVNEQFF.

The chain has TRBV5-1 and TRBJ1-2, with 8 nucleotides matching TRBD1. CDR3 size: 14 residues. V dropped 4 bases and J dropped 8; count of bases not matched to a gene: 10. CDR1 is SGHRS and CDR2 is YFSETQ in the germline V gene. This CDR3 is CASSPTGGERGYTF. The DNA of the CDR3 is TGCGCCAGCAGCCCCACAGGGGGAGAAAGAGGCTACACCTTC.

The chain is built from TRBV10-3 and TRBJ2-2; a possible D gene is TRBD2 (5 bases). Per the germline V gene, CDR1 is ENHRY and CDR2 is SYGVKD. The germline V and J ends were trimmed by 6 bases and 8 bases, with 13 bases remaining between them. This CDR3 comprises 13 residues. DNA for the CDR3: TGTGCCATCAGACGGGATGAGTTGGGGGAGCTGTTTTTT. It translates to CAIRRDELGELFF.

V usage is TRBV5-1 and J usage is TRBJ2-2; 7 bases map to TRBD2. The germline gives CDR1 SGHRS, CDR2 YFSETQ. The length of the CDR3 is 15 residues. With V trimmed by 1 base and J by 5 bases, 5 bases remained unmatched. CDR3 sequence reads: CASSLKAGETGELFF. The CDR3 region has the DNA TGCGCCAGCAGCTTGAAGGCGGGGGAGACCGGGGAGCTGTTTTTT.

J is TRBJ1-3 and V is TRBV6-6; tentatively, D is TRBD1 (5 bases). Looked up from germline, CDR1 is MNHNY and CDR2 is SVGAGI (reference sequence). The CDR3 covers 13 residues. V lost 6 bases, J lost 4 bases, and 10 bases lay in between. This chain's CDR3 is CASSRVAGNTIYF. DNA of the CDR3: TGTGCCAGCAGCAGGGTGGCCGGAAACACCATATATTTT.

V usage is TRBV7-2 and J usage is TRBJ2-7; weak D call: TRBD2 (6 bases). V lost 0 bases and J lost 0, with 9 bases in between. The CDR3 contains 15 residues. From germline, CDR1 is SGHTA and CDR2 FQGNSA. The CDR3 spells CASSLAPSDSYEQYF. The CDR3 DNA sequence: TGTGCCAGCAGCTTAGCGCCTAGCGACTCCTACGAGCAGTACTTC.

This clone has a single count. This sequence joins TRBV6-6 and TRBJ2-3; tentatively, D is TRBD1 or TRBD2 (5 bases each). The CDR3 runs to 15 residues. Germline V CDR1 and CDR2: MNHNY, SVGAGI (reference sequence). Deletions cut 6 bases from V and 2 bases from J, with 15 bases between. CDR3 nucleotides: TGTGCCAGCAGGACCCCGGGACGGAACACAGATACGCAGTATTTT. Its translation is CASRTPGRNTDTQYF.

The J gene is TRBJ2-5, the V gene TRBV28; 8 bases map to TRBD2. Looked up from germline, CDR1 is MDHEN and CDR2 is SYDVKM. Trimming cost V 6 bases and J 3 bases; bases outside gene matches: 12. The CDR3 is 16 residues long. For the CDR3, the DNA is TGTGCCAGCAGCAAAGTAGCGGGATTTCTAAAAGAGACCCAGTACTTC. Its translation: CASSKVAGFLKETQYF.

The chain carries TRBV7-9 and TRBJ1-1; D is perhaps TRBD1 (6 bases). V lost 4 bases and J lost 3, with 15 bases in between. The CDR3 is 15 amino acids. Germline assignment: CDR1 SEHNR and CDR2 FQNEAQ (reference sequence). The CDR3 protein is CASSSTQGRDTEAFF. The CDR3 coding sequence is TGTGCCAGCAGCTCGACGCAGGGGCGAGACACTGAAGCTTTCTTT. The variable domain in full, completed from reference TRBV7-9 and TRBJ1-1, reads DTGVSQNPRHKITKRGQNVTFRCDPISEHNRLYWYRQTLGQGPEFLTYFQNEAQLEKSRLLSDRFSAERPKGSFSTLEIQRTEQGDSAMYLCASSSTQGRDTEAFFGQGTRLTVV.

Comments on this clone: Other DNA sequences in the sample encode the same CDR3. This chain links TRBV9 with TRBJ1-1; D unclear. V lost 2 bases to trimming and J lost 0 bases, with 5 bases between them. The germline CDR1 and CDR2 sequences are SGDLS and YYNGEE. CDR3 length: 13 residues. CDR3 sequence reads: CASSVDLNTEAFF. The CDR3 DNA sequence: TGTGCCAGCAGCGTGGACTTGAACACTGAAGCTTTCTTT. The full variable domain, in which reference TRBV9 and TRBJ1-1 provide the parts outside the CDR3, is DSGVTQTPKHLITATGQRVTLRCSPRSGDLSVYWYQQSLDQGLQFLIQYYNGEERAKGNILERFSAQQFPDLHSELNLSSLELGDSALYFCASSVDLNTEAFFGQGTRLTVV.

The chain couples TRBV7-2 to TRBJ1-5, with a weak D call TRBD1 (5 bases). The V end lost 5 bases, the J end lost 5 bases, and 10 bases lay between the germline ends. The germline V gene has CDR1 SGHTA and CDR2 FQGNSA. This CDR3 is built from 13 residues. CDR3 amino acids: CASSRGDYQPQHF. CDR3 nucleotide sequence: TGTGCCAGCAGCCGAGGGGATTATCAGCCCCAGCATTTT.

Here the CDR3 DNA reads TGTGCCAGCAGCGAAGTCAGGGCCTGGGGGTCGAATGGCTACACCTTC. Protein sequence: CASSEVRAWGSNGYTF. The chain has TRBV9 and TRBJ1-2; D might be TRBD1 (5 bases). Germline CDR1 reads SGDLS; CDR2 reads YYNGEE. CDR3 length: 16 residues. V shed 3 bases and J shed 6 bases, with 21 bases lying between them.

CDR3 sequence reads: CASSESGSRYEQYF. The DNA of the CDR3 is TGCGCCAGCAGTGAGAGCGGGAGTCGGTACGAGCAGTACTTC. The rearrangement joins TRBV10-2 to TRBJ2-7; 8 bases are shared with TRBD2. V shed 2 bases, J shed 4 bases, and the junction held 4 bases outside the gene matches. Germline CDR1 WSHSY, CDR2 SAAADI. This CDR3 spans 14 amino acids.

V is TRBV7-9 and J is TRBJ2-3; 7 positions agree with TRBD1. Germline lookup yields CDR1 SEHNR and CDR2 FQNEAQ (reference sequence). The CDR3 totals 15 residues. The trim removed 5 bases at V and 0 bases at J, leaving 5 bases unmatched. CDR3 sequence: CASSPGQLSTDTQYF. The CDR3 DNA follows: TGTGCCAGCAGCCCGGGACAGTTGAGCACAGATACGCAGTATTTT.

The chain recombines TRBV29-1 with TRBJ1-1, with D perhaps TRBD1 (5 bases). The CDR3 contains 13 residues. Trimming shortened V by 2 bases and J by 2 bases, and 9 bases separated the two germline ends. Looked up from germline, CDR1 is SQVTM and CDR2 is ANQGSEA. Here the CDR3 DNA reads TGCAGCGTTGAAAGGGGAATAAACACTGAAGCTTTCTTT. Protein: CSVERGINTEAFF.

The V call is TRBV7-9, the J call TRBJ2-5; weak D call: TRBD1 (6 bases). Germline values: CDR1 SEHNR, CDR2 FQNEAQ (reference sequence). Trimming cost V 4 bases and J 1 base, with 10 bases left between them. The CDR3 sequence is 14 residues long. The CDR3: CASSSGTFQETQYF. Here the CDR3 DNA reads TGTGCCAGCAGCTCCGGGACATTCCAAGAGACCCAGTACTTC.